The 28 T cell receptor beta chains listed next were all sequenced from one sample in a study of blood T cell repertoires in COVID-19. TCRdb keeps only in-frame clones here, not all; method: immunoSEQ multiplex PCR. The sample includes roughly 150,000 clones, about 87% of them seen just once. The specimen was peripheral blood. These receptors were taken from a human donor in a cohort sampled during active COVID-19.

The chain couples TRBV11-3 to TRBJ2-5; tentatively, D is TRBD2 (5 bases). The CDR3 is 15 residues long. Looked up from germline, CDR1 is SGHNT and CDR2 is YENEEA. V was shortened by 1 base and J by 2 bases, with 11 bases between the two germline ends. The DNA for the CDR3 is TGTGCCAGCAGCTTAGGACGCACTAGACAAGAGACCCAGTACTTC. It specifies CASSLGRTRQETQYF.

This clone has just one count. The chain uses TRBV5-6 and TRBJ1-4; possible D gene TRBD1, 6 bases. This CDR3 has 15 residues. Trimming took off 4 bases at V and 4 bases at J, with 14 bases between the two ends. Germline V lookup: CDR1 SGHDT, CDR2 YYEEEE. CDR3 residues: CASSGMTGRNEKLFF. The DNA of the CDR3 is TGTGCCAGCAGCGGGATGACAGGCCGTAATGAAAAACTGTTTTTT.

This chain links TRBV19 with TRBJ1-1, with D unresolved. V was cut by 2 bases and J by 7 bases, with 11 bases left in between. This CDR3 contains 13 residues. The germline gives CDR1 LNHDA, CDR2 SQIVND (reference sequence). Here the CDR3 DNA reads TGTGCCAGTAGTATACTGGGCGCCGGTGAAGCTTTCTTT. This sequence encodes CASSILGAGEAFF.

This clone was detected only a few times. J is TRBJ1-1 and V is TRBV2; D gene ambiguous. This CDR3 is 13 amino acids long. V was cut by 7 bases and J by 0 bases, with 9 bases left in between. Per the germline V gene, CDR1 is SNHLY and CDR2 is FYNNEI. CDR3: CASKTYMNTEAFF. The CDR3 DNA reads TGTGCCAGCAAAACGTACATGAACACTGAAGCTTTCTTT.

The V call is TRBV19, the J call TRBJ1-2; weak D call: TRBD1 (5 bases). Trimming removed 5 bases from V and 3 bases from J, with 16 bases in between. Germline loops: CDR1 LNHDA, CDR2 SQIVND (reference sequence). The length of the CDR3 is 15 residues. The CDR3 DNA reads TGTGCCAGTAGTTCTTCACAGGTACCCTACTATGGCTACACCTTC. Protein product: CASSSSQVPYYGYTF. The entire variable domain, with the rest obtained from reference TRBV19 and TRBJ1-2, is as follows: DGGITQSPKYLFRKEGQNVTLSCEQNLNHDAMYWYRQDPGQGLRLIYYSQIVNDFQKGDIAEGYSVSREKKESFPLTVTSAQKNPTAFYLCASSSSQVPYYGYTFGSGTRLTVV.

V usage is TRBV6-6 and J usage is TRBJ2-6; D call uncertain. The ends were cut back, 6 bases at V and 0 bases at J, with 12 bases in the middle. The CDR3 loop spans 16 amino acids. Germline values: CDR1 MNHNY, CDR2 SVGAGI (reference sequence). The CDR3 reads CASSSRRYSGANVLTF. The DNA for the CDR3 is TGTGCCAGCAGCTCCCGGCGGTACTCTGGGGCCAACGTCCTGACTTTC.

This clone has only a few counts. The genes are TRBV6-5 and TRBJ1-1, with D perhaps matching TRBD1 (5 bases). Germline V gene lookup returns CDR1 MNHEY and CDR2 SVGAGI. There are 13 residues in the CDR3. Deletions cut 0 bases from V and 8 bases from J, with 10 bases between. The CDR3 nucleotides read TGTGCCAGCAGTTACTCCCCGACAGTGGAAGCTTTCTTT. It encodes CASSYSPTVEAFF.

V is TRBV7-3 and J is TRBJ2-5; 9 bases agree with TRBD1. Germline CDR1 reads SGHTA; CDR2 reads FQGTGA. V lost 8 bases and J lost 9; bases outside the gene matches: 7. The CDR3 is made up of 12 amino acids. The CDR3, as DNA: TGTGCCAGCGGTTCAGGGGACAGGGCCCAGTACTTC. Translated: CASGSGDRAQYF. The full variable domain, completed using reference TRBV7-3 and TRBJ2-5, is GAGVSQTPSNKVTEKGKYVELRCDPISGHTALYWYRQSLGQGPEFLIYFQGTGAADDSGLPNDRFFAVRPEGSVSTLKIQRTERGDSAVYLCASGSGDRAQYFGPGTRLLVL.

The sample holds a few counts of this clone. CDR3 sequence: CASSLSGTGNQPQHF. CDR3 coding DNA: TGTGCCAGCAGCCTTTCCGGGACAGGAAATCAGCCCCAGCATTTT. The chain couples TRBV5-8 to TRBJ1-5, with TRBD1 matching over 8 bases. V lost 4 bases to trimming and J lost 4 bases; unmatched junction nucleotides: 7. The length of the CDR3 is 15 residues. Germline assignment: CDR1 SGHTS and CDR2 YDEGEE. The full variable domain, completed using reference TRBV5-8 and TRBJ1-5, is EAGVTQSPTHLIKTRGQQATLRCSPISGHTSVYWYQQALGLGLQFLLWYDEGEERNRGNFPPRFSGRQFPNYSSELNVNALELEDSALYLCASSLSGTGNQPQHFGDGTRLSIL.

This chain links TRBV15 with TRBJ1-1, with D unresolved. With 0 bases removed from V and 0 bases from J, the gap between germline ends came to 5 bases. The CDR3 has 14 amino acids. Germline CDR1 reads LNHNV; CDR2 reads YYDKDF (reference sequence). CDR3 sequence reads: CATSREGMNTEAFF. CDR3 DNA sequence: TGTGCCACCAGCAGAGAGGGCATGAACACTGAAGCTTTCTTT.

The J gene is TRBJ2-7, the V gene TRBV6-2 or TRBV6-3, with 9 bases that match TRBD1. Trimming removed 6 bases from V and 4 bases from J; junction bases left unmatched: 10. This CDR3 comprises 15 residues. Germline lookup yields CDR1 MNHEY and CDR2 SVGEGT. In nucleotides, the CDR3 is TGTGCCAGCAGCCTCGGCGGGACAGGGATGTACGAGCAGTACTTC. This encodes CASSLGGTGMYEQYF.

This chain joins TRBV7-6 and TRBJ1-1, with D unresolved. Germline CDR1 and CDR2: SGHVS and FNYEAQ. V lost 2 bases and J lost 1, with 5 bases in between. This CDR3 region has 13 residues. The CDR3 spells CASSLTQNTEAFF. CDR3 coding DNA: TGTGCCAGCAGCTTAACACAGAACACTGAAGCTTTCTTT.

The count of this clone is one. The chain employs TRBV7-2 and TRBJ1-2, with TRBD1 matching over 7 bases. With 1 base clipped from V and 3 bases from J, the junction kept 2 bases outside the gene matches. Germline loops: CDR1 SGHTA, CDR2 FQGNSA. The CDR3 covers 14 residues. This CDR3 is CASSLGGQDYGYTF. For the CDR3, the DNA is TGTGCCAGCAGCTTAGGAGGACAGGACTATGGCTACACCTTC.

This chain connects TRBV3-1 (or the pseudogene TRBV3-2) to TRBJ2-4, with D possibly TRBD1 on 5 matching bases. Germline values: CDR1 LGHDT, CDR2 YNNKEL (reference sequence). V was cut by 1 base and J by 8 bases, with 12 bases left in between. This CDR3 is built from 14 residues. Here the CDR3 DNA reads TGTGCCAGCAGCCAAGCCCCGCAGGGATACATTCAGTACTTC. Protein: CASSQAPQGYIQYF.

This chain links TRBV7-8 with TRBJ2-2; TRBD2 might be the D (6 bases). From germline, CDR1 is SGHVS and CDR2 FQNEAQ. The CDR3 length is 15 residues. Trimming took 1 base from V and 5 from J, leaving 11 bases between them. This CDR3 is CASSLGLRGTGELFF. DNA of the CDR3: TGTGCCAGCAGCTTAGGCTTACGGGGGACCGGGGAGCTGTTTTTT.

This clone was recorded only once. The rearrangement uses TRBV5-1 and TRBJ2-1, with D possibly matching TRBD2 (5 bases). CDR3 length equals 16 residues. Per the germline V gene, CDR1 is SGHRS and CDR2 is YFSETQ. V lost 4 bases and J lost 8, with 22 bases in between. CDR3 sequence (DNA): TGCGCCAGCAGCCAGGTAACTAGTTGGAGGTTCGATGAGCAGTTCTTC. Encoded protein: CASSQVTSWRFDEQFF.

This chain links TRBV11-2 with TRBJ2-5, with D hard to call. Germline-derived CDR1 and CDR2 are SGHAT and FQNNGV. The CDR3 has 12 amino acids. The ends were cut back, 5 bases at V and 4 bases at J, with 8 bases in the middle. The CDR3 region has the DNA TGTGCCAGCAGCCTCAGACTAGAGACCCAGTACTTC. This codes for CASSLRLETQYF.

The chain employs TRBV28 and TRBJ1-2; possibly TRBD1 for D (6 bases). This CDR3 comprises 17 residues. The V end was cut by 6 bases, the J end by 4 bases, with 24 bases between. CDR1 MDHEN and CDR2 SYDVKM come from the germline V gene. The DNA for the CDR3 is TGTGCCAGCAGCCTTGGGGGGGGCGGCTTTCTTGCCTATGGCTACACCTTC. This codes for CASSLGGGGFLAYGYTF.

The CDR3 bases are TGTGCCAGCAGCTTGGGACAGAAATATGGCTACACCTTC. Translation gives CASSLGQKYGYTF. The chain couples TRBV5-8 to TRBJ1-2, with D tentatively TRBD1 (5 bases). Germline CDR1 and CDR2: SGHTS and YDEGEE. Trimming cost V 0 bases and J 5 bases, with 8 bases left between them. The CDR3 totals 13 residues.

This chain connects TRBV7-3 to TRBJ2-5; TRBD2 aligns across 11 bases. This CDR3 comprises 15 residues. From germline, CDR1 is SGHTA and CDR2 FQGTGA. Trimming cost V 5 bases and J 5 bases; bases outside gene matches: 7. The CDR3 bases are TGTGCCAGCAGCCTTAGCGGGGGGGCCCTGGAGACCCAGTACTTC. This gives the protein CASSLSGGALETQYF.

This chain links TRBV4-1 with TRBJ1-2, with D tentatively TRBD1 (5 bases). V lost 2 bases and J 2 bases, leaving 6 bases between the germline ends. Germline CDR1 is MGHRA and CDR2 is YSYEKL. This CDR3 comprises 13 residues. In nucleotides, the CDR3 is TGCGCCAGCAGCCAAAGGGGAAACTATGGCTACACCTTC. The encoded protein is CASSQRGNYGYTF.

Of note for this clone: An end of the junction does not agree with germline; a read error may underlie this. CDR3 residues: CASSLGQGARETQYF. The CDR3 region has the DNA TGCGCCAGCAGTTTGGGACAGGGGGCGCGTGAGACCCAGTACTTC. The chain carries TRBV5-1 and TRBJ2-5, with 12 bases matching TRBD1. This CDR3 region has 15 residues. Germline V gene lookup returns CDR1 SGHRS and CDR2 YFSETQ.

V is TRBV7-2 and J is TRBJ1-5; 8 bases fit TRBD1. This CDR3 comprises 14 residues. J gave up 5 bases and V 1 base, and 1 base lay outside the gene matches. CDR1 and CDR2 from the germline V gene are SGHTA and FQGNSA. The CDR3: CASSLGQGHQPQHF. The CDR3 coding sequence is TGTGCCAGCAGCTTAGGACAGGGGCATCAGCCCCAGCATTTT.

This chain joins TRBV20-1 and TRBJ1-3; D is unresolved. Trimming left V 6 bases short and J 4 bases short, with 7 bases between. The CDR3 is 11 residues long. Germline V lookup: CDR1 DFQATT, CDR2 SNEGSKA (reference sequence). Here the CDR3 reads CSAETGNTIYF. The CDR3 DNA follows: TGCAGTGCCGAGACAGGAAACACCATATATTTT.

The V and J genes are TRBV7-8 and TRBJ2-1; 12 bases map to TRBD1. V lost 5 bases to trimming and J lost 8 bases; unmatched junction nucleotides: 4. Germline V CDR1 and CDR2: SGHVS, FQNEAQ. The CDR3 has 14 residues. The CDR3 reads CASSRRDRGHEQFF. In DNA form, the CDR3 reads TGTGCCAGCAGCCGCAGGGACAGGGGGCATGAGCAGTTCTTC.

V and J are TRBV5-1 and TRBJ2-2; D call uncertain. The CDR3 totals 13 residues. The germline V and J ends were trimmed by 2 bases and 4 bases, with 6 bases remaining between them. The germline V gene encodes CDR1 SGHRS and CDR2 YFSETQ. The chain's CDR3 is CASSFGSTGELFF. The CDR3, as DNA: TGCGCCAGCAGCTTTGGTAGCACCGGGGAGCTGTTTTTT.

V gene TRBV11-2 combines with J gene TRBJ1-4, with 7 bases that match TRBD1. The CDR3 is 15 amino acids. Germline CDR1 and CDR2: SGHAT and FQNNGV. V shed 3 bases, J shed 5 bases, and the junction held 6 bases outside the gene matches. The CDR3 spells CASSLKGQENEKLFF. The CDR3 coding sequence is TGTGCCAGCAGCTTGAAAGGACAGGAAAATGAAAAACTGTTTTTT.

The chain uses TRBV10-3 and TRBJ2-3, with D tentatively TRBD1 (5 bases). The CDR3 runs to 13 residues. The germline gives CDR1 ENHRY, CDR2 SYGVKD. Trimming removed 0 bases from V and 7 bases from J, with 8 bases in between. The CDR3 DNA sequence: TGTGCCATCAGTGAGTCGACAGAAAATACGCAGTATTTT. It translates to CAISESTENTQYF.